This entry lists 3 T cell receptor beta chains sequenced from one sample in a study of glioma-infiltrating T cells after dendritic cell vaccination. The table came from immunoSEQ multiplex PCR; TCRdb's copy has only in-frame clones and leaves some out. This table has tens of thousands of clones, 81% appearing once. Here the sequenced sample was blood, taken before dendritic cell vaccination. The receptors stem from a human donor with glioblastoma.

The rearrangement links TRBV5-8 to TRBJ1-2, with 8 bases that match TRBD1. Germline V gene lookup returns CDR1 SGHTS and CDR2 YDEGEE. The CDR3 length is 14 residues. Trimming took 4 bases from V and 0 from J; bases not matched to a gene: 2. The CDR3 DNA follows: TGTGCCAGCAGCGCGGACAGGGCTAACTATGGCTACACCTTC. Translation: CASSADRANYGYTF.

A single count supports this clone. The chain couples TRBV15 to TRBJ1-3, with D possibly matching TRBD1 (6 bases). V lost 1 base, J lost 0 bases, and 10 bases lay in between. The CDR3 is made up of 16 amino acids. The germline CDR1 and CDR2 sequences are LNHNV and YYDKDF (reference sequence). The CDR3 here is CATSRGGQRSGNTIYF. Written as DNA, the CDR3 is TGTGCCACCAGCAGAGGGGGGCAACGCTCTGGAAACACCATATATTTT. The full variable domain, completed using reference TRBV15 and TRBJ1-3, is DAMVIQNPRYQVTQFGKPVTLSCSQTLNHNVMYWYQQKSSQAPKLLFHYYDKDFNNEADTPDNFQSRRPNTSFCFLDIRSPGLGDTAMYLCATSRGGQRSGNTIYFGEGSWLTVV.

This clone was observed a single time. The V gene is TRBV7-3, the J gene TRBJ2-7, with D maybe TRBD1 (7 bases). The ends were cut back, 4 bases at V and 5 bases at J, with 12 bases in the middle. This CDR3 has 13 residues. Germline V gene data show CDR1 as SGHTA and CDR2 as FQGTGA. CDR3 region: CASSSGQRDEQYF. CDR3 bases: TGTGCCAGCAGCTCGGGACAGCGGGACGAGCAGTACTTC.